A selection of T cell receptor beta chains follows, all from one sample in a study of cytomegalovirus exposure and HLA in healthy donors. Assay used: immunoSEQ multiplex PCR; TCRdb lists only in-frame clones, some missing. The sample holds around 150,000 clones; about 76% are singletons and the top ten take roughly 4%. What was sequenced was PBMCs. These receptors were taken from a human donor in good health. Each CDR3 is given without its conserved first and last residue.

TRBJ1-6,TRBV15,ATSRDYDTDNSPLH
TRBJ2-2,TRBV5-1,ASSLDGGLPGELF
TRBJ2-5,TRBV4-3,ASSQAGGRGAQETQY
TRBJ2-5,TRBV11-1,ASSLAGMETQY
TRBJ2-5,TRBV5-1,ASSLKTEVETQY
TRBJ1-2,TRBV2,ASSAGTGASSRYP
TRBJ2-4,TRBV15,ATSRDRGDRSGGEY
TRBJ2-7,TRBV5-1,ASSLNRGSNYEQY
TRBJ1-5,TRBV25-1,ASSAKDRNQPQH
TRBJ2-7,TRBV6-5,ASSLRGSYEQY
.,TRBV6-1,ATLGASSSYEQY
TRBJ1-2,TRBV7-2,ASNFKAGRFYGYT
TRBJ1-2,TRBV5-6,ASSPPGVDGAYGYT
TRBJ1-2,TRBV4-1,ASSQVGNYGYT
TRBJ1-5,TRBV7-2,ASSWGQGGNQPQH
TRBJ1-2,TRBV18,ASSFDTNYGYT
TRBJ2-7,TRBV7-2,ASSSRGRGSYEQY
TRBJ1-1,TRBV19,ASSTPTGVTEAF
TRBJ2-5,TRBV7-2,ASTLSLAGGLQTQY
TRBJ2-1,TRBV7-8,ASSGQGLAGGVYNEQF
TRBJ2-7,TRBV2,ASGDPGGQGAYEQY
TRBJ1-1,TRBV6-5,ASSSPSYTRGTEAF
TRBJ2-1,TRBV6-4,ASSEAQVASNEQF
TRBJ2-2,TRBV4-3,ASSQVAGGELF
TRBJ1-2,TRBV12-5,ASGLRSSYGYT
TRBJ2-3,TRBV6-1,ASASTTTSDQY
TRBJ1-1,TRBV4-3,ASSQEGRGTTEAF
TRBJ2-7,TRBV5-6,ASSCRVTSGCTYEQY
TRBJ2-1,TRBV6-5,ASSYSSGTSGV
TRBJ1-1,TRBV9,ASSVEGWATEAF
TRBJ2-7,TRBV28,ASRGRTGGRSSYEQY
TRBJ1-1,TRBV5-5,ASSLDTGLEAF
TRBJ2-5,TRBV13,ASSRGGTEETQY
TRBJ1-1,TRBV5-4,AGSISVAGNTEAF
TRBJ2-5,TRBV5-1,ASSLDSQETQY
TRBJ2-5,TRBV19,ASSIENTGGGQETQY